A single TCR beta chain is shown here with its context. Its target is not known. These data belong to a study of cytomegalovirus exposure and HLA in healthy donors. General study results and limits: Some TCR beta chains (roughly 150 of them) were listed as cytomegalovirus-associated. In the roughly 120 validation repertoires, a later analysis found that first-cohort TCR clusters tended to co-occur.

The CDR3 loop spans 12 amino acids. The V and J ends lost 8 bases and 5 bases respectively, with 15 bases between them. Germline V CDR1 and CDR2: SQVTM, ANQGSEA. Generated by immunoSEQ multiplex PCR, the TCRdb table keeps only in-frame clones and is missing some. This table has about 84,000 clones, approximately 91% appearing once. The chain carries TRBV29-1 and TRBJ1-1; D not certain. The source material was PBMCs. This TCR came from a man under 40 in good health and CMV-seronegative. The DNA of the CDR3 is TGCAGCACCTTAGACAAGATTACTGAAGCTTTCTTT. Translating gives CSTLDKITEAFF.